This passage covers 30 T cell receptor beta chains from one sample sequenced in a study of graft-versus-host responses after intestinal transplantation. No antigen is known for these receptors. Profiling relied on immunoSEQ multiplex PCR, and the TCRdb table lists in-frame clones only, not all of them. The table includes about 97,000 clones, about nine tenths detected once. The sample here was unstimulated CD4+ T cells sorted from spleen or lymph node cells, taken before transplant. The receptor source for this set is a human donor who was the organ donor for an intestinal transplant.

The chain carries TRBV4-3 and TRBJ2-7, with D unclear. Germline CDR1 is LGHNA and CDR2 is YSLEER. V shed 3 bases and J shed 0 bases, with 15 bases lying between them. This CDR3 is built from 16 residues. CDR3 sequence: CASSQSQREASYEQYF. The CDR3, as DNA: TGCGCCAGCAGCCAGAGTCAAAGAGAAGCCTCCTACGAGCAGTACTTC.

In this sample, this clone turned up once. CDR3: CATSRGLAGGQETQYF. CDR3 nucleotide sequence: TGTGCCACCAGCAGAGGCCTAGCGGGGGGACAAGAGACCCAGTACTTC. This chain links TRBV15 with TRBJ2-5, with 11 bases fitting TRBD2. Germline CDR1 and CDR2: LNHNV and YYDKDF (reference sequence). J was trimmed by 2 bases and V by 1 base; bases with no gene match: 3. This CDR3 comprises 16 residues.

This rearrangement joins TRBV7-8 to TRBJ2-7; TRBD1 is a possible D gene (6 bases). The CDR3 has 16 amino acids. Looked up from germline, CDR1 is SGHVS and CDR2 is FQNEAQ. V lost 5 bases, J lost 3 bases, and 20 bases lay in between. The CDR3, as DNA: TGTGCCAGCAGCGCAACTATCCGGACAGTGTTCTACGAGCAGTACTTC. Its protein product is CASSATIRTVFYEQYF.

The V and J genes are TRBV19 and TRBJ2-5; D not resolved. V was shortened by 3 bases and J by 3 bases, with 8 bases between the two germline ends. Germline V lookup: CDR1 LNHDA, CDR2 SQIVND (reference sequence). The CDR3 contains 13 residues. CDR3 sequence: CASSMFPEETQYF. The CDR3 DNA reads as TGTGCCAGTAGTATGTTCCCCGAAGAGACCCAGTACTTC.

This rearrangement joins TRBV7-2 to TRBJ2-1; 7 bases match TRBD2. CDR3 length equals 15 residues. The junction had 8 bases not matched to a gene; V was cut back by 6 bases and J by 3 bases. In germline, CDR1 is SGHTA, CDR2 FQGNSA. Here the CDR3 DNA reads TGTGCCAGCAGACTGAGCGGGGCCCTCTACAATGAGCAGTTCTTC. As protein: CASRLSGALYNEQFF. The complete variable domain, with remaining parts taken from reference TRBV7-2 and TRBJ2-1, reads GAGVSQSPSNKVTEKGKDVELRCDPISGHTALYWYRQSLGQGLEFLIYFQGNSAPDKSGLPSDRFSAERTGGSVSTLTIQRTQQEDSAVYLCASRLSGALYNEQFFGPGTRLTVL.

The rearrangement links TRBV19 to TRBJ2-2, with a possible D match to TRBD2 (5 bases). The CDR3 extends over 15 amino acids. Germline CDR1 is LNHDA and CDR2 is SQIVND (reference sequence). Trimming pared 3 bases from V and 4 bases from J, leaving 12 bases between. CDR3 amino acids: CASSIDASSTGELFF. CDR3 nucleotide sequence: TGTGCCAGTAGTATTGATGCTAGCTCCACCGGGGAGCTGTTTTTT.

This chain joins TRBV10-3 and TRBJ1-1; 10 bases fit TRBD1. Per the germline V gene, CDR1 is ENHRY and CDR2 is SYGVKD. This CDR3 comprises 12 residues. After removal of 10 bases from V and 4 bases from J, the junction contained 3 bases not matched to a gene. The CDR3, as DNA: TGTGCCAGCGGACAGGGGGGCACTGAAGCTTTCTTT. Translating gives CASGQGGTEAFF.

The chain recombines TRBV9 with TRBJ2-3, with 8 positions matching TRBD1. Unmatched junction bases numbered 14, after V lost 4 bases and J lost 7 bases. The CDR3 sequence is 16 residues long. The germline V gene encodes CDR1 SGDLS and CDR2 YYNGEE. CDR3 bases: TGTGCCAGCAGCCTAATTTCGACAGGGGACCTCAATACGCAGTATTTT. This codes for CASSLISTGDLNTQYF. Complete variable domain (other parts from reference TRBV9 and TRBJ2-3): DSGVTQTPKHLITATGQRVTLRCSPRSGDLSVYWYQQSLDQGLQFLIQYYNGEERAKGNILERFSAQQFPDLHSELNLSSLELGDSALYFCASSLISTGDLNTQYFGPGTRLTVL.

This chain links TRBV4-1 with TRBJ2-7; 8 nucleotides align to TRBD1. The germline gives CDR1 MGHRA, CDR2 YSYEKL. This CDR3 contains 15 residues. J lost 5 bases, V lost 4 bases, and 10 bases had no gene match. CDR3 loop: CASSPTATGVHEQYF. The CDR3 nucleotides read TGCGCCAGCAGCCCAACGGCGACAGGGGTCCACGAGCAGTACTTC.

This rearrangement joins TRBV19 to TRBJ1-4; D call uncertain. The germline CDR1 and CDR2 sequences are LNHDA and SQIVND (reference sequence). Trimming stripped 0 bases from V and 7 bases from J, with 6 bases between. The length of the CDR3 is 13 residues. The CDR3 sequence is CASSIDHSEKLFF. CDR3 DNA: TGTGCCAGTAGTATAGATCATAGTGAAAAACTGTTTTTT.

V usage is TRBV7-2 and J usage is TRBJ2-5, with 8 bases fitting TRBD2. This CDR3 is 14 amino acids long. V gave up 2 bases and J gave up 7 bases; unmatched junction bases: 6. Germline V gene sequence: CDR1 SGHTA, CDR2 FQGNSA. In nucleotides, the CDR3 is TGTGCCAGCAGCTTAAAGCGGGGGATCGGGACCCAGTACTTC. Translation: CASSLKRGIGTQYF.

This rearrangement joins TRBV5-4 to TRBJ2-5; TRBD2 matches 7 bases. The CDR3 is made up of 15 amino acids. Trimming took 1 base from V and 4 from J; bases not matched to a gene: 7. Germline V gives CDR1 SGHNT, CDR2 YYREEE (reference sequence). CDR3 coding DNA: TGTGCCAGCAGCTTGAAGGGGACTACGGGAGAGACCCAGTACTTC. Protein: CASSLKGTTGETQYF.

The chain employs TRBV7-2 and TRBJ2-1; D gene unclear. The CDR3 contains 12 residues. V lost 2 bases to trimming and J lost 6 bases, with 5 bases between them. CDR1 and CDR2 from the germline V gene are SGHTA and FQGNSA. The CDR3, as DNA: TGTGCCAGCAGCTTATTCGGCAATGAGCAGTTCTTC. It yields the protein CASSLFGNEQFF.

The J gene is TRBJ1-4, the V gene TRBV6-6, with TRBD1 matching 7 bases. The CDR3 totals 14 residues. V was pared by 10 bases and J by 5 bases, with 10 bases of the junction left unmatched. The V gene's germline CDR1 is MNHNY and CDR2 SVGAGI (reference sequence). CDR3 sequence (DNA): TGTGCCACCCTTAAGGGGGCTGAGAATGAAAAACTGTTTTTT. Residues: CATLKGAENEKLFF.

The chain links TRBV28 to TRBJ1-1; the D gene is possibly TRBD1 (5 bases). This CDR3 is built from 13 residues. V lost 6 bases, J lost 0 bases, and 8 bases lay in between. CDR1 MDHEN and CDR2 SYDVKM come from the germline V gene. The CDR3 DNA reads TGTGCCAGCAGGACACAGGTGAACACTGAAGCTTTCTTT. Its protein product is CASRTQVNTEAFF.

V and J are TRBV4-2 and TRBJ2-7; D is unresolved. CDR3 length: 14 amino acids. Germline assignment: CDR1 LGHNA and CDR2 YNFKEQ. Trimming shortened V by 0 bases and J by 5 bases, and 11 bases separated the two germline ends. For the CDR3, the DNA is TGTGCCAGCAGCCAAGACCTACTCGCTAACGAGCAGTACTTC. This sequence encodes CASSQDLLANEQYF.

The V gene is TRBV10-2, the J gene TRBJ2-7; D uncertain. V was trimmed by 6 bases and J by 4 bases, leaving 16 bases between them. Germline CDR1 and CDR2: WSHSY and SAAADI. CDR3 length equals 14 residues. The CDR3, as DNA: TGCGCCAGCAGCGGAAACAGCCAAATTTACGAGCAGTACTTC. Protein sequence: CASSGNSQIYEQYF.

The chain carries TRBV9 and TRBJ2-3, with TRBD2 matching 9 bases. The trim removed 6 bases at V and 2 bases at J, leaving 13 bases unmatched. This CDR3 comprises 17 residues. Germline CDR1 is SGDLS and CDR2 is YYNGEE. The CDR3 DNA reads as TGTGCCAGCACCCTCGGTCCCAGCGGGGGGTACACAGATACGCAGTATTTT. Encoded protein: CASTLGPSGGYTDTQYF.

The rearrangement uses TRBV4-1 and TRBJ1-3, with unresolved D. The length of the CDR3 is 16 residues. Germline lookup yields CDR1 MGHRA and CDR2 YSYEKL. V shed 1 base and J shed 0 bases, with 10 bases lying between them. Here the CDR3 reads CASSQVFASSGNTIYF. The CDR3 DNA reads TGCGCCAGCAGCCAAGTGTTTGCCAGCTCTGGAAACACCATATATTTT.

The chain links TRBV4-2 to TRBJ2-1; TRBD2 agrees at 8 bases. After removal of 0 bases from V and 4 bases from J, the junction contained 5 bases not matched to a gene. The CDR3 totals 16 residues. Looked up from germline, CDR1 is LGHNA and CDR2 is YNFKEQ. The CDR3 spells CASSQDLRGAYNEQFF. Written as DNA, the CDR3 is TGTGCCAGCAGCCAAGATTTGCGGGGGGCATACAATGAGCAGTTCTTC.

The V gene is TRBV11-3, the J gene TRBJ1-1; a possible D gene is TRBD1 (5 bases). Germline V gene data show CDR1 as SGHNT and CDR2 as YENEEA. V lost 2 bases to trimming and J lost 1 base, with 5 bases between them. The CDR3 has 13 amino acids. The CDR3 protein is CASSLQGNTEAFF. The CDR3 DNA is TGTGCCAGCAGCTTACAGGGGAACACTGAAGCTTTCTTT.

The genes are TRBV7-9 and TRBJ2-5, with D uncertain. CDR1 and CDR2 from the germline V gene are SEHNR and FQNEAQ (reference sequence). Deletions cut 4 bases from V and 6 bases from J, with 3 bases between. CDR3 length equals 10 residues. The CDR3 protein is CASSSKTQYF. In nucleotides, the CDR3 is TGTGCCAGCAGCTCTAAGACCCAGTACTTC. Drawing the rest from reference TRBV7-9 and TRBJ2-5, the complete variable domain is DTGVSQNPRHKITKRGQNVTFRCDPISEHNRLYWYRQTLGQGPEFLTYFQNEAQLEKSRLLSDRFSAERPKGSFSTLEIQRTEQGDSAMYLCASSSKTQYFGPGTRLLVL.

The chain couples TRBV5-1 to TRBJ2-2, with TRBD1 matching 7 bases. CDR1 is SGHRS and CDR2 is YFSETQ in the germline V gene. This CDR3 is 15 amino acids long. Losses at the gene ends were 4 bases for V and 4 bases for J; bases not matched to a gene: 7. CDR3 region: CASSPTGMTTGELFF. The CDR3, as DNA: TGCGCCAGCAGCCCGACAGGGATGACCACCGGGGAGCTGTTTTTT.

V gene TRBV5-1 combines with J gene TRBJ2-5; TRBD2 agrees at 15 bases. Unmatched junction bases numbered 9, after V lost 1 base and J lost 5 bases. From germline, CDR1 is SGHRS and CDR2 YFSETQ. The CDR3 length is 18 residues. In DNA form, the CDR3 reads TGCGCCAGCAGCTTGAGGACTAGCGGGGGGGCGAATCTGGAGACCCAGTACTTC. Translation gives CASSLRTSGGANLETQYF.

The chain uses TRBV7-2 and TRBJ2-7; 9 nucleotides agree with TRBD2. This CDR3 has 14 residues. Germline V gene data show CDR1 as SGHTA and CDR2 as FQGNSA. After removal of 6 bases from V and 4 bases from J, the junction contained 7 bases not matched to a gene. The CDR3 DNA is TGTGCCAGCAGATATAGCGGGGGCTCTTACGAGCAGTACTTC. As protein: CASRYSGGSYEQYF.

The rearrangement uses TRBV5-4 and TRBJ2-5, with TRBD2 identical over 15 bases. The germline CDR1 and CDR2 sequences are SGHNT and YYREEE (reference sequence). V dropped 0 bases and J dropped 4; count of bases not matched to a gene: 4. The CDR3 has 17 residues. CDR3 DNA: TGTGCCAGCAGCTTGGGGACTAGCGGGGGGGCCCTAGAGACCCAGTACTTC. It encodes CASSLGTSGGALETQYF.

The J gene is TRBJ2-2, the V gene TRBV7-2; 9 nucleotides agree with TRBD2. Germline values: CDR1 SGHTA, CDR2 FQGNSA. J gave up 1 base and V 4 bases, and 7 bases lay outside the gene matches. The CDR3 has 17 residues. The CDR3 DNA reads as TGTGCCAGCAGCTCCAGGGGACTAGCTTTGAACACCGGGGAGCTGTTTTTT. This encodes CASSSRGLALNTGELFF.

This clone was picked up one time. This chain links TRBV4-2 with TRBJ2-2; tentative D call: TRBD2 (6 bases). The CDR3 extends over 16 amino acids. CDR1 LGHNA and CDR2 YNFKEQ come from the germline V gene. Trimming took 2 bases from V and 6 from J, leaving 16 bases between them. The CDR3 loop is CASSQPGGGTPGELFF. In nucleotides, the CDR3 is TGTGCCAGCAGCCAACCCGGGGGTGGAACCCCCGGGGAGCTGTTTTTT.

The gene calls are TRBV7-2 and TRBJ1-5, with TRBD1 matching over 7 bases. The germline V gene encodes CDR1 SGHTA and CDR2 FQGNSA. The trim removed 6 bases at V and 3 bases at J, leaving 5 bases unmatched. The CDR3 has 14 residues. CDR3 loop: CASSRQGNNQPQHF. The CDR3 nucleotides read TGTGCCAGCAGTCGACAGGGAAACAATCAGCCCCAGCATTTT.

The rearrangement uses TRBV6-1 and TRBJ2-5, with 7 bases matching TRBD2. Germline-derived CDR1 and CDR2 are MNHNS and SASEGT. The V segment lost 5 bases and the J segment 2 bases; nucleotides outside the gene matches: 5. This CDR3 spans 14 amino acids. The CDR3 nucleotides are TGTGCCAGCAGTTGGGGGAGGGGTCAAGAGACCCAGTACTTC. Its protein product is CASSWGRGQETQYF.